This TCR beta chain was captured by sequencing in a study of tumor and adjacent non-tumor tissue in lung cancer. The wider study: Histology: around twelve adenocarcinoma, a couple of squamous cell carcinoma, 1 small cell lung cancer. Aged about 31 to 76 years, patients included 10 men and 4 or 5 women with stage I to III disease. General study findings and limits: Normal lung showed higher cumulative top 100 clone frequency than tumor.

A note on this clonotype: Its antigen is undetermined. One end of the junction is discordant with germline, which a read error may explain.

The CDR3 length is 14 residues. The germline CDR1 and CDR2 sequences are SGHAT and FQNNGV. RNA was extracted from bulk tissue without any cell sorting. Three rounds of nested PCR, following a modified ARM-PCR protocol, produced the TCRbeta library. TCRdb reprocessed the multiplex PCR reads with MiXCR, giving one entry per CDR3 protein. In the table there are fewer than 85,000 distinct CDR3 sequences, around four fifths of which are singletons. This TCR was recovered from a woman between 50 and 59 years old with non-small cell lung cancer. The rearrangement links TRBV11-2 to TRBJ2-7, with D unclear. Sequencing input: lung tumor tissue. The chain's CDR3 is CVSSYARPSYEQYF. DNA of the CDR3: TGTGTCAGCAGCTATGCGAGGCCCTCCTACGAGCAGTACTTC.